One and the same sample provided the 30 T cell receptor beta chains below, sequenced in a study of cytomegalovirus exposure and HLA in healthy donors. PCR primers comprised 60 Vbeta and 13 Jbeta primers. Some clones are missing from TCRdb's copy, which holds only in-frame ones; the method was immunoSEQ multiplex PCR. The sample lists about 190,000 clones; over 75% were seen once. Sequenced sample: PBMCs. These receptors all come from a man aged 18 to 29 in good health and CMV-seronegative.

The CDR3 sequence is CASSPSGGAHEQYF. CDR3 coding DNA: TGTGCCAGCTCTCCTAGCGGGGGGGCTCACGAGCAGTACTTC. The chain is built from TRBV18 and TRBJ2-7; the match to TRBD2 covers 12 bases. CDR1 KGHSH and CDR2 LQKENI come from the germline V gene. Losses at the gene ends were 6 bases for V and 5 bases for J; bases not matched to a gene: 5. The CDR3 totals 14 residues. The full variable domain, rest sourced from reference TRBV18 and TRBJ2-7, is NAGVMQNPRHLVRRRGQEARLRCSPMKGHSHVYWYRQLPEEGLKFMVYLQKENIIDESGMPKERFSAEFPKEGPSILRIQQVVRGDSAAYFCASSPSGGAHEQYFGPGTRLTVT.

The V call is TRBV7-9, the J call TRBJ2-7, with 9 nucleotides matching TRBD1. The CDR3 totals 14 residues. The junction had 7 bases not matched to a gene; V was cut back by 5 bases and J by 5 bases. Looked up from germline, CDR1 is SEHNR and CDR2 is FQNEAQ (reference sequence). The CDR3 sequence is CASSLTQGANEQYF. CDR3 bases: TGTGCCAGCAGCCTCACACAGGGGGCGAACGAGCAGTACTTC. Drawing the rest from reference TRBV7-9 and TRBJ2-7, the complete variable domain is DTGVSQNPRHKITKRGQNVTFRCDPISEHNRLYWYRQTLGQGPEFLTYFQNEAQLEKSRLLSDRFSAERPKGSFSTLEIQRTEQGDSAMYLCASSLTQGANEQYFGPGTRLTVT.

This clone has more than one count but fewer than ten. This chain joins TRBV5-1 and TRBJ2-3, with 9 bases fitting TRBD2. CDR3 length equals 16 residues. After removal of 0 bases from V and 1 base from J, the junction contained 3 bases not matched to a gene. Germline CDR1 reads SGHRS; CDR2 reads YFSETQ. The CDR3, as DNA: TGCGCCAGCAGCTTGGAACGACTAGCGGGCACAGATACGCAGTATTTT. Encoded protein: CASSLERLAGTDTQYF.

The rearrangement uses TRBV7-6 and TRBJ2-5; TRBD2 aligns across 11 bases. With 5 bases clipped from V and 5 bases from J, the junction kept 10 bases outside the gene matches. Looked up from germline, CDR1 is SGHVS and CDR2 is FNYEAQ. The CDR3 is made up of 16 amino acids. The CDR3 sequence: CASSPRTSGSRETQYF. The CDR3 DNA sequence: TGTGCCAGCAGCCCACGGACTAGCGGGTCCAGGGAGACCCAGTACTTC.

The chain employs TRBV10-3 and TRBJ2-5, with unresolved D. The J call is in doubt because the DNA end fits TRBJ2-7 better. The CDR3 sequence is 14 residues long. CDR1 is ENHRY and CDR2 is SYGVKD in the germline V gene. The CDR3 loop is CAISEDKASYEQYF. The CDR3 DNA sequence: TGTGCCATCAGTGAGGACAAGGCCTCCTACGAGCAGTACTTC.

The rearrangement joins TRBV7-2 to TRBJ2-7; 9 positions match TRBD2. This CDR3 has 16 amino acids. Trimming at V came to 3 bases and at J to 7 bases, leaving 13 bases not matched to a gene. Germline V lookup: CDR1 SGHTA, CDR2 FQGNSA. The CDR3 DNA follows: TGTGCCAGCAGCTTCTTCAGGGGTAGCGGGGGCGGGGAGCAGTACTTC. Amino acid sequence: CASSFFRGSGGGEQYF.

This clone was seen only a few times. The chain couples TRBV11-2 to TRBJ2-7; D gene ambiguous. The germline V gene has CDR1 SGHAT and CDR2 FQNNGV. The V and J ends lost 1 base and 6 bases respectively, with 10 bases between them. The CDR3 contains 13 residues. In DNA, the CDR3 is TGTGCCAGCAGCTTAGTCGAGCTTTCCGAGCAGTACTTC. It encodes CASSLVELSEQYF.

The chain employs TRBV5-6 and TRBJ2-3, with D possibly matching TRBD2 (6 bases). V dropped 2 bases and J dropped 0 bases, with 13 bases sitting between them. Germline V gene data show CDR1 as SGHDT and CDR2 as YYEEEE. This CDR3 spans 16 amino acids. DNA for the CDR3: TGTGCCAGCAGCTTTTGGGGGGTCCGCAGCACAGATACGCAGTATTTT. This gives the protein CASSFWGVRSTDTQYF.

On this clone itself: This same CDR3 is encoded by further DNA sequences in the sample. The chain joins TRBV9 to TRBJ2-1, with 9 bases lining up with TRBD1. This CDR3 contains 15 residues. Unmatched junction bases numbered 8, after V lost 3 bases and J lost 7 bases. The germline CDR1 and CDR2 sequences are SGDLS and YYNGEE. In DNA form, the CDR3 reads TGTGCCAGCAGCGCGACGGGACAGGGTTTTAATGAGCAGTTCTTC. It is translated as CASSATGQGFNEQFF.

In this sample, this clone turned up a few times. The junction does not match germline at one end; this may be a read error. This rearrangement joins TRBV7-7 to TRBJ2-5, with 8 bases aligning to TRBD1. Per germline, CDR1 SSHAT and CDR2 FNYEAQ (reference sequence). The CDR3 totals 16 residues. CDR3 amino acids: CASSQSPGGWEETQYF. The CDR3 DNA sequence: TGTGCTAGCAGCCAATCTCCAGGGGGCTGGGAAGAGACCCAGTACTTC.

The chain links TRBV6-9 to TRBJ2-7; tentatively, D is TRBD2 (6 bases). V gave up 2 bases and J gave up 2 bases, with 16 bases separating them. This CDR3 is 16 amino acids long. CDR1 and CDR2 from the germline V gene are MNHGY and SVAAGI. In DNA, the CDR3 is TGTGCCAGCAGTTATCGTCGATTAGCGGAAACCTACGAGCAGTACTTC. Encoded protein: CASSYRRLAETYEQYF.

The chain combines TRBV7-9 with TRBJ2-2; D possibly corresponds to TRBD2 (5 bases). The CDR3 covers 18 residues. Trimming removed 1 base from V and 7 bases from J, with 22 bases in between. Germline V CDR1 and CDR2: SEHNR, FQNEAQ (reference sequence). This chain's CDR3 is CASSLGERTYRGFGELFF. Here the CDR3 DNA reads TGTGCCAGCAGCTTAGGGGAGAGGACGTACCGAGGGTTCGGGGAGCTGTTTTTT. Full variable domain (rest looked up from reference TRBV7-9 and TRBJ2-2): DTGVSQNPRHKITKRGQNVTFRCDPISEHNRLYWYRQTLGQGPEFLTYFQNEAQLEKSRLLSDRFSAERPKGSFSTLEIQRTEQGDSAMYLCASSLGERTYRGFGELFFGEGSRLTVL.

The chain recombines TRBV19 with TRBJ2-1; TRBD1 matches 7 bases. This CDR3 is built from 16 residues. With 3 bases clipped from V and 0 bases from J, the junction kept 5 bases outside the gene matches. Germline lookup yields CDR1 LNHDA and CDR2 SQIVND (reference sequence). CDR3 amino acids: CASSIRAGGSYNEQFF. Written as DNA, the CDR3 is TGTGCCAGTAGTATCCGGGCAGGGGGCTCCTACAATGAGCAGTTCTTC. The full variable domain, rest sourced from reference TRBV19 and TRBJ2-1, is DGGITQSPKYLFRKEGQNVTLSCEQNLNHDAMYWYRQDPGQGLRLIYYSQIVNDFQKGDIAEGYSVSREKKESFPLTVTSAQKNPTAFYLCASSIRAGGSYNEQFFGPGTRLTVL.

The gene calls are TRBV12-5 and TRBJ2-2, with 7 bases that match TRBD1. In germline, CDR1 is LGHNT, CDR2 FRNRAP. The CDR3 loop spans 16 amino acids. V lost 6 bases, J lost 3 bases, and 10 bases stayed unmatched. The DNA for the CDR3 is TGTGCTAGTGGCTTCGGGACAGCCTCCGACACCGGGGAGCTGTTTTTT. Its translation is CASGFGTASDTGELFF.

The rearrangement links TRBV28 to TRBJ1-2; 7 positions agree with TRBD1. Per germline, CDR1 MDHEN and CDR2 SYDVKM. V lost 4 bases and J lost 5; bases outside the gene matches: 4. The CDR3 sequence is 13 residues long. CDR3: CASSSGQMYGYTF. The DNA of the CDR3 is TGTGCCAGCAGTTCGGGACAGATGTATGGCTACACCTTC.

The V gene is TRBV4-3, the J gene TRBJ2-1; D might be TRBD2 (6 bases). This CDR3 spans 19 amino acids. Germline CDR1 and CDR2: LGHNA and YSLEER. V was shortened by 1 base and J by 8 bases, with 27 bases between the two germline ends. DNA of the CDR3: TGCGCCAGCAGCCAAGGGGGTCAGCCCACTAGCAAGAGGTTCGATGAGCAGTTCTTC. Its protein product is CASSQGGQPTSKRFDEQFF.

V usage is TRBV19 and J usage is TRBJ2-2, with 7 bases that match TRBD1. CDR1 is LNHDA and CDR2 is SQIVND in the germline V gene (reference sequence). V lost 8 bases and J lost 3; bases outside the gene matches: 9. CDR3 size: 15 residues. The CDR3, as DNA: TGTGCCAGTGAGGGGAATACAGGGGACACCGGGGAGCTGTTTTTT. As protein: CASEGNTGDTGELFF.

The chain carries TRBV28 and TRBJ2-7, with a weak D call TRBD2 (6 bases). CDR3 length: 14 residues. Germline CDR1 is MDHEN and CDR2 is SYDVKM. Trimming stripped 5 bases from V and 3 bases from J, with 14 bases between. CDR3 sequence: CASSRLEFFYEQYF. The CDR3 coding sequence is TGTGCCAGCAGTCGACTAGAATTTTTCTACGAGCAGTACTTC.

The V gene is TRBV4-3, the J gene TRBJ1-6; the D gene is possibly TRBD1 (6 bases). Trimming took off 0 bases at V and 5 bases at J, with 11 bases between the two ends. This CDR3 is built from 16 residues. Germline V gene sequence: CDR1 LGHNA, CDR2 YSLEER. The CDR3 reads CASSQEGTGNNSPLHF. Written as DNA, the CDR3 is TGCGCCAGCAGCCAAGAGGGAACAGGGAATAATTCACCCCTCCACTTT.

This chain links TRBV7-2 with TRBJ2-2, with D perhaps matching TRBD2 (6 bases). The germline V gene has CDR1 SGHTA and CDR2 FQGNSA. The CDR3 is made up of 14 amino acids. V lost 5 bases, J lost 2 bases, and 9 bases lay in between. The CDR3 DNA sequence: TGTGCCAGCAGCCCCGGGGGAAACACCGGGGAGCTGTTTTTT. Its translation is CASSPGGNTGELFF.

The V gene is TRBV7-8, the J gene TRBJ2-5, with 8 nucleotides matching TRBD2. This CDR3 has 19 amino acids. Trimming removed 5 bases from V and 5 bases from J; junction bases left unmatched: 22. From germline, CDR1 is SGHVS and CDR2 FQNEAQ. The CDR3 DNA follows: TGTGCCAGCAGCCCATCAGCTAGCGGGCCCACCCCCTTCTTTGAGACCCAGTACTTC. This sequence encodes CASSPSASGPTPFFETQYF. Variable domain in full (rest from reference TRBV7-8 and TRBJ2-5): GAGVSQSPRYKVAKRGQDVALRCDPISGHVSLFWYQQALGQGPEFLTYFQNEAQLDKSGLPSDRFFAERPEGSVSTLKIQRTQQEDSAVYLCASSPSASGPTPFFETQYFGPGTRLLVL.

The rearrangement joins TRBV4-1 to TRBJ1-2; TRBD1 agrees at 9 bases. Germline CDR1 reads MGHRA; CDR2 reads YSYEKL. This CDR3 has 15 residues. With V trimmed by 4 bases and J by 8 bases, 11 bases remained unmatched. The CDR3 here is CASSPLQGAARGYTF. CDR3 bases: TGCGCCAGCAGCCCCTTACAGGGGGCGGCTCGAGGCTACACCTTC.

The rearrangement links TRBV7-8 to TRBJ2-1, with TRBD2 identical over 10 bases. This CDR3 is built from 15 residues. Germline V gives CDR1 SGHVS, CDR2 FQNEAQ. The trim removed 5 bases at V and 8 bases at J, leaving 9 bases unmatched. The CDR3: CASSRSGRALHEQFF. CDR3 nucleotide sequence: TGTGCCAGCAGCCGAAGCGGGAGGGCATTGCATGAGCAGTTCTTC. Complete variable domain (other parts from reference TRBV7-8 and TRBJ2-1): GAGVSQSPRYKVAKRGQDVALRCDPISGHVSLFWYQQALGQGPEFLTYFQNEAQLDKSGLPSDRFFAERPEGSVSTLKIQRTQQEDSAVYLCASSRSGRALHEQFFGPGTRLTVL.

This clone was seen once. The chain joins TRBV27 to TRBJ2-3; TRBD1 matches at 7 bases. CDR1 is MNHEY, CDR2 SMNVEV, per germline (reference sequence). The CDR3 runs to 14 residues. After removal of 6 bases from V and 2 bases from J, the junction contained 5 bases not matched to a gene. The CDR3 sequence: CASRTGASTDTQYF. As DNA, the CDR3 is TGTGCCAGCAGAACAGGGGCCTCCACAGATACGCAGTATTTT.

In DNA form, the CDR3 reads TGTGCCTGGATCAACAGCGGGGTGAACACCGGGGAGCTGTTTTTT. Translation: CAWINSGVNTGELFF. The J gene is TRBJ2-2, the V gene TRBV30; 7 positions agree with TRBD2. The length of the CDR3 is 15 residues. The germline CDR1 and CDR2 sequences are GTSNPN and SVGIG (reference sequence). J was trimmed by 1 base and V by 4 bases; bases with no gene match: 6.

In the case of this clone: The sample has other DNA sequences that encode this CDR3 too. The chain employs TRBV4-3 and TRBJ2-7; a possible D gene is TRBD2 (6 bases). Trimming removed 0 bases at V and 3 bases at J, with 12 bases between. The CDR3 is made up of 15 amino acids. CDR1 is LGHNA and CDR2 is YSLEER in the germline V gene. This CDR3 reads CASSQDSPGVYEQYF. In DNA, the CDR3 is TGCGCCAGCAGCCAAGATTCGCCGGGGGTCTACGAGCAGTACTTC.

With respect to this clone: The junction and the germline gene differ at one end; a read error may be behind it. The chain links TRBV7-9 to TRBJ2-1, with TRBD2 identical over 7 bases. CDR1 is SEHNR, CDR2 FQNEAQ, per germline (reference sequence). The CDR3 length is 13 residues. CDR3 DNA sequence: TGTGCCAGCAGCCAACTATCGGGGGGATCCATTCTCTTC. Amino acids: CASSQLSGGSILF.

The chain joins TRBV7-6 to TRBJ1-1; possible D gene TRBD1, 6 bases. Trimming removed 6 bases from V and 1 base from J, with 9 bases in between. The CDR3 is made up of 13 amino acids. CDR1 is SGHVS, CDR2 FNYEAQ, per germline. This chain's CDR3 is CASSSTGNTEAFF. The CDR3 nucleotides are TGTGCCAGCAGTTCGACAGGGAACACTGAAGCTTTCTTT.

The J gene is TRBJ2-5, the V gene TRBV11-2, with D uncertain. Germline CDR1 SGHAT, CDR2 FQNNGV. The V and J ends lost 5 bases and 2 bases respectively, with 12 bases between them. There are 14 residues in the CDR3. CDR3 region: CASSGSHGQETQYF. DNA of the CDR3: TGTGCCAGCAGCGGGTCTCACGGGCAAGAGACCCAGTACTTC.

This clone came up a few times. The chain combines TRBV2 with TRBJ1-2; 10 positions match TRBD1. In germline, CDR1 is SNHLY, CDR2 FYNNEI. J was trimmed by 8 bases and V by 8 bases; bases with no gene match: 17. There are 16 residues in the CDR3. CDR3 protein: CASLKPGQGSSEGYTF. DNA of the CDR3: TGTGCCAGCCTGAAACCGGGACAGGGGAGTTCGGAAGGCTACACCTTC.